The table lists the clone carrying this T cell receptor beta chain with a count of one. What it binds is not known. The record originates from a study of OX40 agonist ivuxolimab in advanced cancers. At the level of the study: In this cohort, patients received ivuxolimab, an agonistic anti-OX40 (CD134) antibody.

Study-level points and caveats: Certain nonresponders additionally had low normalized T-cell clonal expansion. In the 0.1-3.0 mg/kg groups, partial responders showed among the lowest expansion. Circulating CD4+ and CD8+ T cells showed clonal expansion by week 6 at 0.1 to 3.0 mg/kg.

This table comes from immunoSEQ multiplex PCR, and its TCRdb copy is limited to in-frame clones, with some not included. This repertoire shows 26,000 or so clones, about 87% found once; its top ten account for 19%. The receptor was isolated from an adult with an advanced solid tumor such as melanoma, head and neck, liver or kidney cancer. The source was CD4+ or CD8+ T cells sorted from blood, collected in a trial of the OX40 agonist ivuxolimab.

CDR3 in amino acids: CASKGTGAYEQYF. The CDR3 DNA follows: TGTGCCAGCAAAGGGACAGGGGCCTACGAGCAGTACTTC. The gene calls are TRBV2 and TRBJ2-7, with TRBD1 identical over 10 bases. V shed 7 bases and J 2 bases; nucleotides not matched to a gene: 2. Germline V gene lookup returns CDR1 SNHLY and CDR2 FYNNEI. The CDR3 is 13 residues long.